This T cell receptor beta chain was identified during a study of blood T cell repertoires in COVID-19. Study background: The origin of the acute and convalescent COVID-19 samples was the United States, Italy and Spain.

This CDR3 comprises 16 residues. Trimming removed 7 bases from V and 1 base from J; junction bases left unmatched: 12. CDR1 is SGHTA and CDR2 is FQGNSA in the germline V gene. Some clones are missing from TCRdb's copy, which holds only in-frame ones; the method was immunoSEQ multiplex PCR. This repertoire shows approximately 210,000 clones, roughly 91% found once; its top ten account for around 4.8%. The source material was peripheral blood. V and J are TRBV7-2 and TRBJ2-7, with 8 bases fitting TRBD2. This receptor was taken from a human donor in a cohort sampled during active COVID-19. Here the CDR3 reads CASNSRAAGESYEQYF. The CDR3 coding sequence is TGTGCCAGCAACTCTAGGGCAGCGGGGGAATCCTACGAGCAGTACTTC.